Presented here are 12 T cell receptor beta chains from one specimen sequenced in a study of STAT5B mutations in CD4+ large granular lymphocyte leukemia. Sequenced by immunoSEQ multiplex PCR; TCRdb stores in-frame clones only, minus some. The top ten hold more than 0.25% of the sample, which has about 26,000 clones, roughly 79% seen once. The sequenced sample was CD4+ T cells from blood buffy coats. All receptors derive from a human donor in good health.

The V gene is TRBV25-1, the J gene TRBJ1-3, with 8 bases aligning to TRBD1. Germline assignment: CDR1 MGHDK and CDR2 SYGVNS. J gave up 3 bases and V 6 bases, and 1 base lay outside the gene matches. The CDR3 is made up of 13 amino acids. The CDR3 DNA is TGTGCCAGCAGGACAGGGGTTGGAAACACCATATATTTT. Residues: CASRTGVGNTIYF.

The V call is TRBV5-1, the J call TRBJ2-3; 8 bases are shared with TRBD1. Germline V CDR1 and CDR2: SGHRS, YFSETQ. The CDR3 is made up of 15 amino acids. J was trimmed by 0 bases and V by 5 bases; bases with no gene match: 5. CDR3 nucleotide sequence: TGCGCCAGCAGGCCGACAGGGGCCAGCACAGATACGCAGTATTTT. Residues: CASRPTGASTDTQYF.

The chain has TRBV27 and TRBJ2-7, with 8 bases identical to TRBD1. The V and J ends lost 6 bases and 0 bases, in that order; junction bases with no gene match: 4. In germline, CDR1 is MNHEY, CDR2 SMNVEV (reference sequence). The CDR3 spans 14 residues. For the CDR3, the DNA is TGTGCCAGCAGCATAGGACAGGGCTCCTACGAGCAGTACTTC. Translating it yields CASSIGQGSYEQYF.

The chain joins TRBV5-1 to TRBJ2-5, with 9 bases fitting TRBD1. CDR1 and CDR2 from the germline V gene are SGHRS and YFSETQ. CDR3 length: 15 residues. The ends lost 1 base at V and 3 bases at J; junction bases unmatched: 4. The CDR3 sequence: CASSLLTGGEETQYF. The CDR3 DNA reads TGCGCCAGCAGCTTGCTGACAGGGGGGGAAGAGACCCAGTACTTC.

V gene TRBV13 combines with J gene TRBJ2-7; D is undetermined. Germline V gene lookup returns CDR1 PRHDT and CDR2 FYEKMQ (reference sequence). The germline V and J ends were trimmed by 0 bases and 0 bases, with 15 bases remaining between them. This CDR3 comprises 17 residues. The CDR3 DNA reads as TGTGCCAGCAGCTTAGGGGGCCCCCTCTCCTACTCCTACGAGCAGTACGTC. Its protein is CASSLGGPLSYSYEQYV.

The J gene is TRBJ2-7, the V gene TRBV11-2; D is perhaps TRBD1 or TRBD2 (6 bases each). The CDR3 sequence is 14 residues long. The germline V gene has CDR1 SGHAT and CDR2 FQNNGV. Trimming stripped 5 bases from V and 0 bases from J, with 11 bases between. The DNA of the CDR3 is TGTGCCAGCAGCAGGGGGGAGCACTCCTACGAGCAGTACGTC. Translating gives CASSRGEHSYEQYV.

In this sample, this clone turned up a few times. One end of the junction is discordant with germline, which a read error may explain. The chain joins TRBV15 to TRBJ1-1; D remains unclear. The V gene's germline CDR1 is LNHNV and CDR2 YYDKDF (reference sequence). This CDR3 is 12 amino acids long. The CDR3 region is CATSNGNAEAFF. In nucleotides, the CDR3 is TGTGCCACCAGCAACGGGAACGCTGAAGCTTTCTTT.

CDR3 protein: CASTRELGHTGELFF. The CDR3 DNA reads TGTGCCAGCACCCGGGAGTTAGGGCACACCGGGGAGCTGTTTTTT. V is TRBV7-2 and J is TRBJ2-2; a weak D match, TRBD2 (6 bases). The V end was cut by 7 bases, the J end by 3 bases, with 15 bases between. Germline assignment: CDR1 SGHTA and CDR2 FQGNSA. CDR3 length: 15 amino acids.

There are a few counts of this clone. V and J are TRBV6-1 and TRBJ2-7; maybe TRBD2 (6 bases). V shed 7 bases and J shed 7 bases, with 20 bases lying between them. The CDR3 is 14 amino acids. Germline-derived CDR1 and CDR2 are MNHNS and SASEGT. The CDR3 bases are TGTGCCAGCAACACCGGGGACTTCCTCCGGGAGCAGTACGTC. This sequence encodes CASNTGDFLREQYV.

The chain joins TRBV5-6 to TRBJ1-4; no clear D gene. The germline V gene has CDR1 SGHDT and CDR2 YYEEEE. The CDR3 has 13 residues. Trimming pared 0 bases from V and 8 bases from J, leaving 8 bases between. The CDR3 DNA is TGTGCCAGCAGCTTGGTGGAATCCGAAAAACTGTTTTTT. Translation: CASSLVESEKLFF. The whole variable domain, remainder taken from reference TRBV5-6 and TRBJ1-4, is DAGVTQSPTHLIKTRGQQVTLRCSPKSGHDTVSWYQQALGQGPQFIFQYYEEEERQRGNFPDRFSGHQFPNYSSELNVNALLLGDSALYLCASSLVESEKLFFGSGTQLSVL.

This clone was picked up one time. The chain joins TRBV29-1 to TRBJ1-2, with unresolved D. The CDR3 consists of 13 residues. V dropped 6 bases and J dropped 2 bases, with 13 bases sitting between them. Germline loops: CDR1 SQVTM, CDR2 ANQGSEA. DNA for the CDR3: TGCAGCGTCCGAGACGCGATAAACTATGGCTACACCTTC. It is translated as CSVRDAINYGYTF.

DNA for the CDR3: TGTGCCAGCAGACCTGACGAGGACACTGAAGCTTTCTTT. It yields the protein CASRPDEDTEAFF. The rearrangement uses TRBV6-6 and TRBJ1-1; D is unclear. Germline values: CDR1 MNHNY, CDR2 SVGAGI (reference sequence). The germline V and J ends were trimmed by 6 bases and 3 bases, with 11 bases remaining between them. The CDR3 is made up of 13 amino acids.